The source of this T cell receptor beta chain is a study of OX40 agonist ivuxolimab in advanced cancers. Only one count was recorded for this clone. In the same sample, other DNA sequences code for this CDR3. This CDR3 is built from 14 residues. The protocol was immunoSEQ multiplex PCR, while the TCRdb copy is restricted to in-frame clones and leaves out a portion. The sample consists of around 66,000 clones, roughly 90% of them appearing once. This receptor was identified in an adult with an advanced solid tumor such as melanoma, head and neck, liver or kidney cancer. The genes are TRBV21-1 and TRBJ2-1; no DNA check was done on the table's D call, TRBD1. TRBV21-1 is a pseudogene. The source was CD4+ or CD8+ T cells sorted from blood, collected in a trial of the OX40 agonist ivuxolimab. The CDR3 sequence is CASSKDREENEQFF. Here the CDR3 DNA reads TGTGCCAGCAGCAAGGACAGGGAGGAAAATGAGCAGTTCTTC.